The 21 T cell receptor beta chains in this list originate from one sample, sequenced in a study of blood T cell repertoires in COVID-19. Clones were read by immunoSEQ multiplex PCR, and TCRdb kept only the in-frame ones, dropping some. The sample holds roughly 140,000 clones, roughly 90% seen once. The sequenced sample was peripheral blood. These receptors were collected from a human donor in a cohort sampled during active COVID-19.

The rearrangement uses TRBV6-2 or TRBV6-3 and TRBJ2-7, with a tentative D call TRBD2 (5 bases). The CDR3 contains 13 residues. Germline CDR1 MNHEY, CDR2 SVGEGT. Deletions cut 0 bases from V and 3 bases from J, with 6 bases between. The CDR3 DNA follows: TGTGCCAGCAGTTACTCAGCGGTCTACGAGCAGTACTTC. This encodes CASSYSAVYEQYF.

The chain carries TRBV30 and TRBJ1-6; D gene ambiguous. Trimming shortened V by 6 bases and J by 7 bases, and 22 bases separated the two germline ends. The germline CDR1 and CDR2 sequences are GTSNPN and SVGIG (reference sequence). The CDR3 is 16 amino acids. The CDR3 DNA reads TGTGCCTGTACCTTCGTTGTGGGCAGTCCAAATTCACCCCTCCACTTT. The encoded protein is CACTFVVGSPNSPLHF.

V is TRBV7-9 and J is TRBJ1-4; no firm D call. Germline lookup yields CDR1 SEHNR and CDR2 FQNEAQ (reference sequence). V shed 1 base and J shed 5 bases, with 14 bases lying between them. The CDR3 length is 16 residues. CDR3 in amino acids: CASSLDTSGSNEKLFF. The CDR3 coding sequence is TGTGCCAGCAGCTTAGATACCTCCGGGAGCAATGAAAAACTGTTTTTT.

The CDR3 nucleotides read TGTGCCTGGAGTATCCGAGCGGGGACCACAGATACGCAGTATTTT. As protein: CAWSIRAGTTDTQYF. The genes are TRBV30 and TRBJ2-3; 7 bases are a match to TRBD2. CDR3 length: 15 residues. CDR1 is GTSNPN and CDR2 is SVGIG in the germline V gene (reference sequence). With 2 bases clipped from V and 2 bases from J, the junction kept 7 bases outside the gene matches. The full variable domain, its missing parts supplied by reference TRBV30 and TRBJ2-3, is SQTIHQWPATLVQPVGSPLSLECTVEGTSNPNLYWYRQAAGRGLQLLFYSVGIGQISSEVPQNLSASRPQDRQFILSSKKLLLSDSGFYLCAWSIRAGTTDTQYFGPGTRLTVL.

CDR3 nucleotides: TGTGCCAGCAGCTTGAAGCGGGGAAGCTCCTACAATGAGCAGTTCTTC. Its translation is CASSLKRGSSYNEQFF. The chain has TRBV5-4 and TRBJ2-1, with 7 bases matching TRBD2. Germline trimming cut 1 base from V and 0 bases from J; bases unmatched to any gene: 4. The CDR3 covers 16 residues. The germline gives CDR1 SGHNT, CDR2 YYREEE (reference sequence).

This chain uses TRBV30 with TRBJ1-6; D is perhaps TRBD1 (5 bases). The CDR3 covers 15 residues. The V gene lost 0 bases and the J gene lost 8 bases, with 14 bases spanning the gap. Per the germline V gene, CDR1 is GTSNPN and CDR2 is SVGIG (reference sequence). The CDR3 loop is CAWSVGVGEDSPLHF. CDR3 DNA sequence: TGTGCCTGGAGTGTGGGGGTAGGGGAGGATTCACCCCTCCACTTT.

The chain couples TRBV29-1 to TRBJ2-1; weak D call: TRBD2 (6 bases). Trimming left V 7 bases short and J 8 bases short, with 12 bases between. The CDR3 runs to 11 residues. Germline V gene sequence: CDR1 SQVTM, CDR2 ANQGSEA. The DNA of the CDR3 is TGCAGCGGGGAGGCTCCCGATGAGCAGTTCTTC. Translation gives CSGEAPDEQFF.

This chain joins TRBV4-3 and TRBJ2-1; 12 bases are shared with TRBD2. V trimming: 2 bases; J trimming: 8 bases; junction bases outside the gene matches: 4. The germline gives CDR1 LGHNA, CDR2 YSLEER. The CDR3 is 15 residues long. The CDR3 reads CASSQLAGGLDEQFF. CDR3 DNA: TGCGCCAGCAGCCAACTAGCGGGAGGGCTGGATGAGCAGTTCTTC.

The CDR3 loop reads CASSGPGQLNEKLFF. CDR3 DNA: TGTGCCAGCAGTGGGCCGGGACAGCTCAATGAAAAACTGTTTTTT. V gene TRBV28 combines with J gene TRBJ1-4; the match to TRBD1 covers 7 bases. The germline CDR1 and CDR2 sequences are MDHEN and SYDVKM. CDR3 length: 15 amino acids. V lost 5 bases, J lost 5 bases, and 8 bases stayed unmatched.

The genes are TRBV6-2 or TRBV6-3 and TRBJ1-1; TRBD1 is a possible D gene (6 bases). CDR1 MNHEY and CDR2 SVGEGT come from the germline V gene. V lost 4 bases and J 5 bases, leaving 8 bases between the germline ends. The CDR3 consists of 12 residues. CDR3 in amino acids: CASSFRGTEAFF. Here the CDR3 DNA reads TGTGCCAGCAGTTTCAGGGGAACTGAAGCTTTCTTT.

The chain couples TRBV7-3 to TRBJ1-2; D might be TRBD1 (5 bases). CDR1 is SGHTA, CDR2 FQGTGA, per germline. V was trimmed by 5 bases and J by 4 bases, leaving 14 bases between them. This CDR3 region has 14 residues. This chain's CDR3 is CASSPTGGTYGYTF. CDR3 nucleotides: TGTGCCAGCAGCCCCACCGGGGGGACCTATGGCTACACCTTC.

CDR3 amino acids: CASSSLPQLAGEQETQYF. As DNA, the CDR3 is TGTGCCAGCAGTTCCCTCCCCCAACTAGCGGGGGAACAAGAGACCCAGTACTTC. J is TRBJ2-5 and V is TRBV27, with TRBD2 identical over 11 bases. V trimming: 4 bases; J trimming: 2 bases; junction bases outside the gene matches: 12. The CDR3 has 18 residues. The germline CDR1 and CDR2 sequences are MNHEY and SMNVEV (reference sequence).

This chain joins TRBV6-4 and TRBJ2-2; D unclear. CDR3 size: 14 residues. Trimming pared 5 bases from V and 5 bases from J, leaving 12 bases between. Germline CDR1 MRHNA, CDR2 SNTAGT. The chain's CDR3 is CASSIDDGTGELFF. Here the CDR3 DNA reads TGTGCCAGCAGTATCGACGACGGGACCGGGGAGCTGTTTTTT.

The chain couples TRBV6-5 to TRBJ2-7; 10 positions agree with TRBD1. Losses at the gene ends were 5 bases for V and 3 bases for J; bases not matched to a gene: 7. This CDR3 contains 15 residues. The V gene's germline CDR1 is MNHEY and CDR2 SVGAGI. The CDR3 is CASSPPTGGFYEQYF. CDR3 nucleotide sequence: TGTGCCAGCAGTCCTCCGACAGGGGGCTTCTACGAGCAGTACTTC.

The rearrangement uses TRBV27 and TRBJ2-1; D may be TRBD1 (6 bases). Germline values: CDR1 MNHEY, CDR2 SMNVEV (reference sequence). This CDR3 region has 15 residues. Trimming stripped 6 bases from V and 4 bases from J, with 16 bases between. CDR3 nucleotides: TGTGCCAGCAGGCCAGGGGCCTCTGCGTACAATGAGCAGTTCTTC. Protein: CASRPGASAYNEQFF.

This clone has only one observation. The chain employs TRBV7-9 and TRBJ2-1; tentatively, D is TRBD2 (5 bases). This CDR3 is built from 16 residues. Germline CDR1 reads SEHNR; CDR2 reads FQNEAQ (reference sequence). The V gene lost 0 bases and the J gene lost 4 bases, with 13 bases spanning the gap. Here the CDR3 DNA reads TGTGCCAGCAGCTTAGCCCCATTATCGGGGTACAATGAGCAGTTCTTC. Amino acids: CASSLAPLSGYNEQFF.

This clone has only one observation. The chain combines TRBV4-1 with TRBJ1-5; maybe TRBD1 (6 bases). CDR3 size: 15 residues. Trimming removed 4 bases at V and 4 bases at J, with 14 bases between. Germline V gives CDR1 MGHRA, CDR2 YSYEKL. The CDR3 bases are TGCGCCAGCAGCCGGGGTCAGGGGCCGAATCAGCCCCAGCATTTT. Its translation is CASSRGQGPNQPQHF.

V gene TRBV18 combines with J gene TRBJ1-6, with 9 bases identical to TRBD1. The CDR3 runs to 16 residues. CDR1 and CDR2 (germline): KGHSH, LQKENI. The trim removed 4 bases at V and 6 bases at J, leaving 7 bases unmatched. The CDR3 DNA reads as TGTGCCAGCTCACAAACCGGGACAGGGTTTAATTCACCCCTCCACTTT. This gives the protein CASSQTGTGFNSPLHF.

The V and J genes are TRBV3-1 (or the pseudogene TRBV3-2) and TRBJ2-7; 10 bases match TRBD1. This CDR3 has 19 amino acids. V shed 0 bases, J shed 0 bases, and the junction held 11 bases outside the gene matches. From germline, CDR1 is LGHDT and CDR2 YNNKEL (reference sequence). The chain's CDR3 is CASSQDRTGGSPTSYEQYF. The CDR3 DNA reads TGTGCCAGCAGCCAAGATCGGACAGGGGGTTCGCCCACCTCCTACGAGCAGTACTTC.

This chain links TRBV6-5 with TRBJ2-1; D gene ambiguous. Deletions cut 5 bases from V and 4 bases from J, with 9 bases between. The CDR3 is 13 residues long. Per germline, CDR1 MNHEY and CDR2 SVGAGI. The CDR3 here is CASSPGFYNEQFF. CDR3 nucleotide sequence: TGTGCCAGCAGTCCCGGGTTTTACAATGAGCAGTTCTTC.

This clone has only one observation. V and J are TRBV5-5 and TRBJ2-5, with D perhaps TRBD2 (5 bases). Germline CDR1 reads SGHKS; CDR2 reads YYEKEE (reference sequence). The V end lost 1 base, the J end lost 1 base, and 11 bases lay between the germline ends. The CDR3 loop spans 15 amino acids. In DNA, the CDR3 is TGTGCCAGCAGCTTGCACTCGGGGTTCCAAGAGACCCAGTACTTC. This gives the protein CASSLHSGFQETQYF.